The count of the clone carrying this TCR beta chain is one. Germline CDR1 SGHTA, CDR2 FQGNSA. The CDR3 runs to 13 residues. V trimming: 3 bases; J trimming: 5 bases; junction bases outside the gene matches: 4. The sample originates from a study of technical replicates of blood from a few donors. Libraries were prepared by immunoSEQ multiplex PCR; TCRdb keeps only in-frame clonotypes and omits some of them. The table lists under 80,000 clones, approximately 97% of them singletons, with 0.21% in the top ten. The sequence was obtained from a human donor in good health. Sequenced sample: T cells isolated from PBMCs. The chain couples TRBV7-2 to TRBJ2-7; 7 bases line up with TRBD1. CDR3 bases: TGTGCCAGCAGCTTGGGACAGACCCACGAGCAGTACTTC. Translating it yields CASSLGQTHEQYF. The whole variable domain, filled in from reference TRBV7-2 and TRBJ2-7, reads GAGVSQSPSNKVTEKGKDVELRCDPISGHTALYWYRQSLGQGLEFLIYFQGNSAPDKSGLPSDRFSAERTGGSVSTLTIQRTQQEDSAVYLCASSLGQTHEQYFGPGTRLTVT.